Below are 10 T cell receptor beta chains sequenced from a single sample in a study of blood T cell repertoires in COVID-19. Measured with immunoSEQ multiplex PCR; TCRdb has only the in-frame clones, and not every one. The sample includes about 250,000 clones, 70% to 90% of them seen just once. Sample: PBMCs or T cells enriched from blood (not recorded which). These receptors came from a man aged 40-50 years who had recovered from COVID-19.

The V call is TRBV14, the J call TRBJ1-2; D not resolved. With 1 base removed from V and 2 bases from J, the gap between germline ends came to 17 bases. CDR3 size: 17 residues. In germline, CDR1 is SGHDN, CDR2 FVKESK. The CDR3 loop reads CASSQVARFRGNYGYTF. The CDR3 region has the DNA TGTGCCAGCAGCCAAGTGGCGCGGTTTCGGGGAAACTATGGCTACACCTTC. The full variable domain, rest sourced from reference TRBV14 and TRBJ1-2, is EAGVTQFPSHSVIEKGQTVTLRCDPISGHDNLYWYRRVMGKEIKFLLHFVKESKQDESGMPNNRFLAERTGGTYSTLKVQPAELEDSGVYFCASSQVARFRGNYGYTFGSGTRLTVV.

V is TRBV10-1 and J is TRBJ1-3, with 10 bases fitting TRBD1. V dropped 5 bases and J dropped 0; count of bases not matched to a gene: 4. The CDR3 is 16 amino acids. CDR1 is WNHNN, CDR2 SYGVQD, per germline (reference sequence). The CDR3 region has the DNA TGCGCCAGCAGTAGGACAGGGGGAAACTCTGGAAACACCATATATTTT. The encoded protein is CASSRTGGNSGNTIYF.

In its sample, this clone was seen a few times. The chain joins TRBV29-1 to TRBJ1-1; D may be TRBD1 (5 bases). CDR1 is SQVTM, CDR2 ANQGSEA, per germline. V was trimmed by 4 bases and J by 1 base, leaving 10 bases between them. The CDR3 runs to 13 residues. CDR3 sequence: CSVAGSGNTEAFF. The CDR3 region has the DNA TGCAGCGTTGCAGGGTCGGGGAACACTGAAGCTTTCTTT.

The J gene is TRBJ1-2, the V gene TRBV3-1 (or the pseudogene TRBV3-2); 10 bases are shared with TRBD1. Germline CDR1 reads LGHDT; CDR2 reads YNNKEL (reference sequence). Trimming took 1 base from V and 4 from J; bases not matched to a gene: 12. The CDR3 length is 18 residues. The CDR3 region has the DNA TGTGCCAGCAGCCAAGCCCAACCGGGACAGGGGCCAGCCTATGGCTACACCTTC. Protein product: CASSQAQPGQGPAYGYTF.

The chain recombines TRBV7-6 with TRBJ2-7, with unresolved D. Germline V gene data show CDR1 as SGHVS and CDR2 as FNYEAQ. V lost 1 base and J lost 4, with 14 bases in between. The CDR3 extends over 15 amino acids. This CDR3 is CASSLEARPGYEQYF. CDR3 bases: TGTGCCAGCAGCTTAGAGGCCAGGCCTGGGTACGAGCAGTACTTC.

The genes are TRBV27 and TRBJ1-5; 10 nucleotides line up with TRBD1. This CDR3 contains 15 residues. J lost 3 bases, V lost 5 bases, and 4 bases had no gene match. Germline-derived CDR1 and CDR2 are MNHEY and SMNVEV (reference sequence). CDR3 sequence reads: CASSTDRGYNQPQHF. CDR3 nucleotides: TGTGCCAGCAGTACGGACAGGGGGTACAATCAGCCCCAGCATTTT.

The rearrangement links TRBV7-6 to TRBJ2-1; D is perhaps TRBD2 (7 bases). The CDR3 has 13 amino acids. Trimming took off 2 bases at V and 9 bases at J, with 11 bases between the two ends. Per the germline V gene, CDR1 is SGHVS and CDR2 is FNYEAQ. The CDR3 DNA follows: TGTGCCAGCAGCTTACGGGGGGCCGGTGAGCAGTTCTTC. Protein: CASSLRGAGEQFF.

The chain recombines TRBV19 with TRBJ1-1, with TRBD1 matching 9 bases. Germline CDR1 is LNHDA and CDR2 is SQIVND (reference sequence). This CDR3 comprises 13 residues. The V and J ends lost 9 bases and 10 bases, in that order; junction bases with no gene match: 12. The CDR3 spells CASRGQGLSGAFF. CDR3 nucleotide sequence: TGTGCCAGCAGAGGACAGGGGCTCTCTGGAGCTTTCTTT.

The chain joins TRBV6-1 to TRBJ2-5, with no clear D. V shed 0 bases and J shed 5 bases, with 7 bases lying between them. Per germline, CDR1 MNHNS and CDR2 SASEGT. The CDR3 length is 13 residues. CDR3 sequence (DNA): TGTGCCAGCAGTGAAGCTCCCCGGGAGACCCAGTACTTC. Protein: CASSEAPRETQYF.

This rearrangement joins TRBV19 to TRBJ1-4, with D uncertain. With 5 bases removed from V and 2 bases from J, the gap between germline ends came to 9 bases. Germline values: CDR1 LNHDA, CDR2 SQIVND (reference sequence). The CDR3 consists of 14 residues. The CDR3 DNA is TGTGCCAGTAGTGTGACGGGTACTAATGAAAAACTGTTTTTT. Encoded protein: CASSVTGTNEKLFF.